The sequence of this T cell receptor (beta chain) was determined in a study of T cells of healthy individuals. Germline-derived CDR1 and CDR2 are SGHRS and YFSETQ. The length of the CDR3 is 15 residues. Germline trimming cut 1 base from V and 9 bases from J; bases unmatched to any gene: 5. TCRdb processed the 5' RACE reads anew with MiXCR; each CDR3 protein has one entry. The table lists tens of thousands of distinct CDR3 sequences, 15% to 20% of them singletons. This clonotype came up a few times. This chain connects TRBV5-1 to TRBJ1-6; TRBD1 matches 9 bases. The TCR originated in a human donor in good health. The CDR3 DNA reads TGCGCCAGCAGCTTGAACGGACAGGGGTCTTCACCCCTCCACTTT. This gives the protein CASSLNGQGSSPLHF.